One and the same sample provided the 8 T cell receptor beta chains below, sequenced in a study of early T cells in non-severe SARS-CoV-2 infection. TCRdb reprocessed the 5' RACE reads via MiXCR and lists one record per CDR3 protein. The sample shows about 64,000 distinct CDR3 sequences, 20% of them seen only once. The input for sequencing was whole blood, taken at baseline. All receptors come from an adult who was a healthcare worker with PCR-confirmed SARS-CoV-2 infection or an uninfected control (not recorded which).

V and J are TRBV7-9 and TRBJ2-1, with TRBD2 as a possible D gene (7 bases). The CDR3 totals 15 residues. The V and J ends lost 1 base and 4 bases respectively, with 11 bases between them. Germline CDR1 reads SEHNR; CDR2 reads FQNEAQ (reference sequence). The CDR3 is CASSLGGGLYNEQFF. The CDR3 DNA is TGTGCCAGCAGCTTAGGCGGGGGCCTTTACAATGAGCAGTTCTTC. The full variable domain, rest sourced from reference TRBV7-9 and TRBJ2-1, is DTGVSQNPRHKITKRGQNVTFRCDPISEHNRLYWYRQTLGQGPEFLTYFQNEAQLEKSRLLSDRFSAERPKGSFSTLEIQRTEQGDSAMYLCASSLGGGLYNEQFFGPGTRLTVL.

This clonotype was counted a few times. The chain employs TRBV6-1 and TRBJ2-3; no firm D call. There are 16 residues in the CDR3. V was clipped by 0 bases and J by 4 bases, with 14 bases between them. Germline lookup yields CDR1 MNHNS and CDR2 SASEGT. CDR3 loop: CASSEAWLRGADTQYF. The CDR3 DNA reads TGTGCCAGCAGTGAAGCGTGGCTGAGAGGAGCAGATACGCAGTATTTT.

This clonotype was recorded a few times. The chain is built from TRBV3-1 and TRBJ2-1, with a possible D match to TRBD2 (5 bases). The V gene lost 3 bases and the J gene lost 15 bases, with 15 bases spanning the gap. Germline V CDR1 and CDR2: LGHDT, YNNKEL (reference sequence). CDR3 size: 12 residues. The CDR3 protein is CASSHKSGSRFF. The CDR3 DNA sequence: TGTGCCAGCAGCCATAAATCGGGAAGTCGGTTCTTC.

This clonotype was picked up a small number of times. The chain has TRBV3-1 and TRBJ2-3; TRBD2 aligns across 7 bases. CDR3 length: 19 residues. Unmatched junction bases numbered 16, after V lost 1 base and J lost 3 bases. Germline loops: CDR1 LGHDT, CDR2 YNNKEL (reference sequence). CDR3 in DNA: TGTGCCAGCAGCCAAGTCCATTCAGCGGGGAAATCTAGTACAGATACGCAGTATTTT. It codes for CASSQVHSAGKSSTDTQYF.

This clonotype occurred a few times. The chain combines TRBV15 with TRBJ1-1, with unresolved D. The CDR3 is 12 amino acids. The germline CDR1 and CDR2 sequences are LNHNV and YYDKDF (reference sequence). Trimming left V 0 bases short and J 10 bases short, with 9 bases between. The CDR3 reads CATSRDRVGAFF. CDR3 bases: TGTGCCACCAGCAGAGACCGGGTTGGAGCTTTCTTT.

This clonotype was seen a few times. CDR3 in amino acids: CASSIYPEEAFF. Written as DNA, the CDR3 is TGTGCCAGCAGTATTTACCCCGAAGAAGCTTTCTTT. The chain employs TRBV12-3 or TRBV12-4 and TRBJ1-1, with D unresolved. CDR3 length: 12 residues. V was trimmed by 5 bases and J by 8 bases, leaving 12 bases between them.

This clonotype was seen a few times. This chain joins TRBV4-1 and TRBJ1-2; 10 bases are a match to TRBD1. The CDR3 is 14 amino acids. Germline V CDR1 and CDR2: MGHRA, YSYEKL. J lost 6 bases, V lost 4 bases, and 5 bases had no gene match. The CDR3 here is CASSPGQGGHGYTF. The CDR3 nucleotides are TGCGCCAGCAGCCCAGGACAGGGGGGGCATGGCTACACCTTC.

This clonotype is a singleton in its sample. This sequence joins TRBV29-1 and TRBJ2-5, with unresolved D. V dropped 4 bases and J dropped 7 bases, with 10 bases sitting between them. Germline CDR1 reads SQVTM; CDR2 reads ANQGSEA. This CDR3 comprises 11 residues. CDR3 bases: TGCAGCGTTGGAGGTCTGGGGACCCAGTACTTC. This gives the protein CSVGGLGTQYF.